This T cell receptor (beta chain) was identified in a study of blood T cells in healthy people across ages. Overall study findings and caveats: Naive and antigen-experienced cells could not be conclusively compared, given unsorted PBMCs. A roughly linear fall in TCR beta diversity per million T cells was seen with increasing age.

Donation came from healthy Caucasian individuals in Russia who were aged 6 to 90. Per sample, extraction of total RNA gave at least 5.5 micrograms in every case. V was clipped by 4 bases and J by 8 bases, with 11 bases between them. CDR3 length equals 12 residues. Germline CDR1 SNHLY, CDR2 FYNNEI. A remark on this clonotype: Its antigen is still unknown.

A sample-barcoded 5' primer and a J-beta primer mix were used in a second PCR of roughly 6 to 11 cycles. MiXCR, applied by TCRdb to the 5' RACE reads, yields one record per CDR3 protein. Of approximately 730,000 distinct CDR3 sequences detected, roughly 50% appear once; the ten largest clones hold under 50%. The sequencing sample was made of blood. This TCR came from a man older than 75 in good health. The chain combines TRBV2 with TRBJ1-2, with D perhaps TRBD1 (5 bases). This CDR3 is CASSGGAGGYTF. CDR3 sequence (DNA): TGTGCCAGCAGTGGAGGGGCAGGCGGCTACACCTTC.